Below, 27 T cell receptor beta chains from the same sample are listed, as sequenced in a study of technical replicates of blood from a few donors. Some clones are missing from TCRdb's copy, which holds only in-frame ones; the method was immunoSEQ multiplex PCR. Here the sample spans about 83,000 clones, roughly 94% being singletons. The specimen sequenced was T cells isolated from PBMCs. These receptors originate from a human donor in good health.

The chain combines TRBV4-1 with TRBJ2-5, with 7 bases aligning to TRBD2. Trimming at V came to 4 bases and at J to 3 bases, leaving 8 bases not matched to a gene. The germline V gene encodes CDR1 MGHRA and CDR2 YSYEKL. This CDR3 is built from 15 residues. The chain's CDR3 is CASSRVGEGKETQYF. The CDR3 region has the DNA TGCGCCAGCAGCCGAGTTGGGGAGGGAAAAGAGACCCAGTACTTC.

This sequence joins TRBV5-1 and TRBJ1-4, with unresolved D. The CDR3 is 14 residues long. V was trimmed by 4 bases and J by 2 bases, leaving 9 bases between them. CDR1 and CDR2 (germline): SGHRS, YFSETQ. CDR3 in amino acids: CASSLASTNEKLFF. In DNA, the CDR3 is TGCGCCAGCAGCCTGGCTTCCACTAATGAAAAACTGTTTTTT.

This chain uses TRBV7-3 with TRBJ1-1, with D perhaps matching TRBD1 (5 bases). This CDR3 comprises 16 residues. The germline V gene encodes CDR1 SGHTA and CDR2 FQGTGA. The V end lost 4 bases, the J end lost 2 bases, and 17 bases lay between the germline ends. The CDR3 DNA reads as TGTGCCAGCAGCTCCACGCCCCGGGGGGAAAACACTGAAGCTTTCTTT. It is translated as CASSSTPRGENTEAFF.

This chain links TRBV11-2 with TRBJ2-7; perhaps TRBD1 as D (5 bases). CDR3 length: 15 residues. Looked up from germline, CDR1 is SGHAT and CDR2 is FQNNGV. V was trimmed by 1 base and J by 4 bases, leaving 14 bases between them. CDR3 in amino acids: CASSLGQRPSYEQYF. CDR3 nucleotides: TGTGCCAGCAGCTTAGGACAGAGACCTTCGTACGAGCAGTACTTC.

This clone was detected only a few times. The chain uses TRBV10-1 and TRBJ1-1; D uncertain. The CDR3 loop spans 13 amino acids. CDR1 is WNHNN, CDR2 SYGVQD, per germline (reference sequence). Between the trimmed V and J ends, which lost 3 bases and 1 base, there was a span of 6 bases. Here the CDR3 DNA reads TGCGCCAGCAGTGAAACAGAGAACACTGAAGCTTTCTTT. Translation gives CASSETENTEAFF.

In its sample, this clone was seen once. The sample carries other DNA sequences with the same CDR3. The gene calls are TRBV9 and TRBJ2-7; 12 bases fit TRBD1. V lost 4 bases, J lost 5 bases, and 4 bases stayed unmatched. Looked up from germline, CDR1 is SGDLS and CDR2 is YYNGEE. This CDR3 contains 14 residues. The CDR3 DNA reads TGTGCCAGCAGCCAGGGGACAGGGGGCGACGAGCAGTACTTC. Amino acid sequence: CASSQGTGGDEQYF.

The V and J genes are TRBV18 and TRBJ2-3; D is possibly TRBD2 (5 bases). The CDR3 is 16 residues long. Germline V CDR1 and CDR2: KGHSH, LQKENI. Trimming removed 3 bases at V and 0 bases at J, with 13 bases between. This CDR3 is CASSPNGADSTDTQYF. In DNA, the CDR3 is TGTGCCAGCTCACCCAATGGAGCGGATAGCACAGATACGCAGTATTTT.

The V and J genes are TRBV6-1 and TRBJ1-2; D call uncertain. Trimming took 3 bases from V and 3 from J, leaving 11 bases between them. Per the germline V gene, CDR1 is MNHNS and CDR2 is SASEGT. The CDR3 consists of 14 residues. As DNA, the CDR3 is TGTGCCAGCAGTGAGGGAGGGCAGCACTATGGCTACACCTTC. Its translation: CASSEGGQHYGYTF.

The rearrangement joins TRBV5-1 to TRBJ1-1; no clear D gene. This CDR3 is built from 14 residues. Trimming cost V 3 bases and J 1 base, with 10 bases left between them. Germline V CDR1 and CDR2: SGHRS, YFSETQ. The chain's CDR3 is CASSSRVSNTEAFF. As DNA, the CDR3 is TGCGCCAGCAGCTCGAGGGTTTCGAACACTGAAGCTTTCTTT.

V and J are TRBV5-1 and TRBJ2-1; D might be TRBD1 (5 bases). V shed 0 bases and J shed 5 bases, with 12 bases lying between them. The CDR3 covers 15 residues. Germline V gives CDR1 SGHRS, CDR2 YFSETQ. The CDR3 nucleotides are TGCGCCAGCAGCTTGGAGGGCAGGGATGACAATGAGCAGTTCTTC. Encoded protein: CASSLEGRDDNEQFF.

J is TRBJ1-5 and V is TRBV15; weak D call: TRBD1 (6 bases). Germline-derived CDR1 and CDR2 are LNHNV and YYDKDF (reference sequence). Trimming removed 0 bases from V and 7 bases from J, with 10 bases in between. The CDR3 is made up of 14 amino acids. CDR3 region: CATSRDGTNQPQHF. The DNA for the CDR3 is TGTGCCACCAGCAGAGACGGGACAAACCAGCCCCAGCATTTT.

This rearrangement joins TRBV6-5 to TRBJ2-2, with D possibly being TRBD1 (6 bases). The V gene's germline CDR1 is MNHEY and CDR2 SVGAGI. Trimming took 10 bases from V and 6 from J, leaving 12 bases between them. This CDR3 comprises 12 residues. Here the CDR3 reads CATHRVAGELFF. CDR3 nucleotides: TGTGCCACCCACAGGGTGGCCGGGGAGCTGTTTTTT.

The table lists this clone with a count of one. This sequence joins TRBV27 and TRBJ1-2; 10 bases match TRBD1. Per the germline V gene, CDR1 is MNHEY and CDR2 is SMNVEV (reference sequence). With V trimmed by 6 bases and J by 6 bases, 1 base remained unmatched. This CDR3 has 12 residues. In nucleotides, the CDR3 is TGTGCCAGCAGGACAGGGGGCGATGGCTACACCTTC. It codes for CASRTGGDGYTF.

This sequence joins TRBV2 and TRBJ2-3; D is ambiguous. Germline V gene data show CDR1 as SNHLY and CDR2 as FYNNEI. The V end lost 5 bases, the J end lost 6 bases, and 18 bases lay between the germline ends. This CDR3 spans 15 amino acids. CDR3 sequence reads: CASSIRPVVRDTQYF. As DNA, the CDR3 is TGTGCCAGCAGTATTCGCCCCGTAGTGAGGGATACGCAGTATTTT.

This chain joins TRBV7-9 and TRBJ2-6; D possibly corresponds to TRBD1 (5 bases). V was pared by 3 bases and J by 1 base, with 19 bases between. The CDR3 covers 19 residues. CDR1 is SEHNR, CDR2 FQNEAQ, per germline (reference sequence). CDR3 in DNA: TGTGCCAGCAGCTTCCCCATCCGACAGTCTCCGTCTGGGGCCAACGTCCTGACTTTC. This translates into CASSFPIRQSPSGANVLTF.

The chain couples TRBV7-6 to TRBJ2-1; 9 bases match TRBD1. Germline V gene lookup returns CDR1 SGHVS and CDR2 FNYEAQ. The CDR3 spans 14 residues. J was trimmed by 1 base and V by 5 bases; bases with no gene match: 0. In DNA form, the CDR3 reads TGTGCCAGCAGCGGACAGGGGTCCTACAATGAGCAGTTCTTC. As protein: CASSGQGSYNEQFF.

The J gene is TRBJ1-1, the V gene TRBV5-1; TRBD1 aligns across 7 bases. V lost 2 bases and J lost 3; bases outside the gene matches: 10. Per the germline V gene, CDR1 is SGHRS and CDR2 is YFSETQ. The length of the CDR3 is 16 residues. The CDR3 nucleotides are TGCGCCAGCAGCTTTCGACAGGGTAGGTTCGACACTGAAGCTTTCTTT. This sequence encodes CASSFRQGRFDTEAFF.

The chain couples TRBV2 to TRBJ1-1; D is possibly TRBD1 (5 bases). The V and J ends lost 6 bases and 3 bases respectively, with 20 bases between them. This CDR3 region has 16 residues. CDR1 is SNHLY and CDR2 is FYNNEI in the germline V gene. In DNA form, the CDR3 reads TGTGCCAGCAGCGATTGGGGGAGGGCGTCCCACACTGAAGCTTTCTTT. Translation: CASSDWGRASHTEAFF.

The CDR3 nucleotides are TGTGCCAGCAGCTTGGATGGGCCAGGTCCCCCGTATTTT. Translation gives CASSLDGPGPPYF. This chain uses TRBV5-4 with TRBJ2-3; D is unclear. The CDR3 has 13 amino acids. CDR1 and CDR2 from the germline V gene are SGHNT and YYREEE (reference sequence). Trimming shortened V by 0 bases and J by 14 bases, and 16 bases separated the two germline ends.

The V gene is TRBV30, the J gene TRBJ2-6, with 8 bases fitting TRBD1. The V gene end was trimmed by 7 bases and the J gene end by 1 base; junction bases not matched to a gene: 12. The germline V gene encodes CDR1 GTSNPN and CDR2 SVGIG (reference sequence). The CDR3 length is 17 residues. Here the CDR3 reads CASLPGQVGSGANVLTF. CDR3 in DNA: TGTGCCTCCCTCCCGGGACAGGTCGGGTCTGGGGCCAACGTCCTGACTTTC. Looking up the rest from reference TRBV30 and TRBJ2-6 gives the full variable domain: SQTIHQWPATLVQPVGSPLSLECTVEGTSNPNLYWYRQAAGRGLQLLFYSVGIGQISSEVPQNLSASRPQDRQFILSSKKLLLSDSGFYLCASLPGQVGSGANVLTFGAGSRLTVL.

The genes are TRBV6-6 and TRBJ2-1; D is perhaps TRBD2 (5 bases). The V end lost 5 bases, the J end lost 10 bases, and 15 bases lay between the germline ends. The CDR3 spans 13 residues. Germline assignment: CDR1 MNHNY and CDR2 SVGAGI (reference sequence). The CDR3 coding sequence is TGTGCCAGCAGTACGCCGGAGGACTGGGAGCAGTTCTTC. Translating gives CASSTPEDWEQFF.

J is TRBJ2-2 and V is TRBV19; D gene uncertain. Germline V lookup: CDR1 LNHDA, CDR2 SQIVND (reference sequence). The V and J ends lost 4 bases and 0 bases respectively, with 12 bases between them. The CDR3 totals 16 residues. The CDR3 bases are TGTGCCAGTAGTACTACCGTAGCCTCGAACACCGGGGAGCTGTTTTTT. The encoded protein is CASSTTVASNTGELFF.

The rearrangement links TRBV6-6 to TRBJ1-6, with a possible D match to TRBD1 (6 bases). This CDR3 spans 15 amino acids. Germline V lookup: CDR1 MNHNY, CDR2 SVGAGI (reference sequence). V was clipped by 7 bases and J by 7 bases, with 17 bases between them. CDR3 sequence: CASTPGGAENSPLHF. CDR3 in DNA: TGTGCCAGCACCCCGGGGGGGGCGGAGAATTCACCCCTCCACTTT.

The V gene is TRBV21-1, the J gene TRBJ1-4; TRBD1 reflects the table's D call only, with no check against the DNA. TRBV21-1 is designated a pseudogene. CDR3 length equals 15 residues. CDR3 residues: CASSKTGTGNEKLFF. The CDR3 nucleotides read TGTGCCAGCAGCAAAACCGGGACAGGGAATGAAAAACTGTTTTTT.

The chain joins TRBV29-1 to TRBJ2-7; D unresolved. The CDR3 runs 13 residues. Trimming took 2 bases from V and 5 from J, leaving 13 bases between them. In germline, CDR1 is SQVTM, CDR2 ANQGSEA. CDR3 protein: CSVETDKVDEQYF. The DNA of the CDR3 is TGCAGCGTTGAAACCGACAAGGTCGACGAGCAGTACTTC.

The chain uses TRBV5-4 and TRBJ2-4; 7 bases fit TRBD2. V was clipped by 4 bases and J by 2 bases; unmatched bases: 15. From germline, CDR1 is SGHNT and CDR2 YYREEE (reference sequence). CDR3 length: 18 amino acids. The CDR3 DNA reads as TGTGCCAGCAGCCCCCTGCCTGGACGGGGGGAGACCAAAAACATTCAGTACTTC. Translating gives CASSPLPGRGETKNIQYF.

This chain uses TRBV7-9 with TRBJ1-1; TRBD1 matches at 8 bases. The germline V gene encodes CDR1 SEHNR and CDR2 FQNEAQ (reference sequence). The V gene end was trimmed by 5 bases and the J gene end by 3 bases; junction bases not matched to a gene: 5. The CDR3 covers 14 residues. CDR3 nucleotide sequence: TGTGCCAGCAGCCCGCAGGGGGCGGACACTGAAGCTTTCTTT. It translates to CASSPQGADTEAFF.